These 10 T cell receptor beta chains came from one sample sequenced in a study of T-cell reconstitution after alpha-beta-depleted transplantation in children. Researchers prepared the TCRbeta library using unique molecular identifiers, the study reports. TCRdb re-derived calls from the PCR reads in MiXCR, one entry per CDR3 protein. The sample comprises approximately 190,000 distinct CDR3 sequences, approximately 6% of which are singletons, and roughly 4.7% rests with the top ten. The source was PBMCs, collected before TCRalphabeta/CD19-depleted stem cell transplant. All receptors derive from a girl under three years old with combined immunodeficiency, due to receive a stem cell transplant.

This clonotype was seen repeatedly, ten times or more. The rearrangement joins TRBV5-5 to TRBJ1-5; D not certain. CDR3 size: 14 residues. V lost 0 bases and J 7 bases, leaving 11 bases between the germline ends. CDR1 is SGHKS, CDR2 YYEKEE, per germline (reference sequence). The CDR3 sequence: CASSLGWAEQPQHF. The CDR3 nucleotides are TGTGCCAGCAGCTTGGGGTGGGCCGAACAGCCCCAGCATTTT.

This clonotype has just a few counts. V and J are TRBV20-1 and TRBJ1-2; possibly TRBD1 for D (5 bases). The germline V and J ends were trimmed by 6 bases and 8 bases, with 16 bases remaining between them. Germline values: CDR1 DFQATT, CDR2 SNEGSKA (reference sequence). The CDR3 has 12 amino acids. DNA for the CDR3: TGCAGTGCCCAGACCAGGGTCGGGGGCTACACCTTC. This encodes CSAQTRVGGYTF.

This clonotype was recorded many times. The chain has TRBV12-3 or TRBV12-4 and TRBJ2-5; 10 bases agree with TRBD2. Unmatched junction bases numbered 16, after V lost 4 bases and J lost 5 bases. The CDR3 is made up of 18 amino acids. CDR3 DNA sequence: TGTGCCAGCAGTTCCGGGCGGAGGGCTAGCGGGAGTGGGGAGACCCAGTACTTC. It encodes CASSSGRRASGSGETQYF.

This clonotype has a count of ten or more. The rearrangement links TRBV9 to TRBJ2-5; tentatively, D is TRBD1 (6 bases). Germline V lookup: CDR1 SGDLS, CDR2 YYNGEE. V was pared by 0 bases and J by 0 bases, with 12 bases between. This CDR3 comprises 16 residues. The chain's CDR3 is CASSVAQGRYQETQYF. In nucleotides, the CDR3 is TGTGCCAGCAGCGTAGCCCAGGGGCGGTACCAAGAGACCCAGTACTTC. Full variable domain (missing parts from reference TRBV9 and TRBJ2-5): DSGVTQTPKHLITATGQRVTLRCSPRSGDLSVYWYQQSLDQGLQFLIQYYNGEERAKGNILERFSAQQFPDLHSELNLSSLELGDSALYFCASSVAQGRYQETQYFGPGTRLLVL.

This clonotype was observed many times. The chain is built from TRBV12-3 or TRBV12-4 and TRBJ2-5; D may be TRBD1 or TRBD2 (5 bases each). The CDR3 spans 15 residues. Trimming stripped 2 bases from V and 5 bases from J, with 15 bases between. The CDR3 bases are TGTGCCAGCAGTTTATGGGGGTCCTTTCGGGAGACCCAGTACTTC. Translated: CASSLWGSFRETQYF.

This clonotype was picked up many times. V and J are TRBV15 and TRBJ2-4, with 10 bases fitting TRBD1. Germline-derived CDR1 and CDR2 are LNHNV and YYDKDF (reference sequence). The CDR3 sequence is 16 residues long. With V trimmed by 0 bases and J by 5 bases, 4 bases remained unmatched. This CDR3 reads CATSRDSGTGENIQYF. The CDR3 DNA follows: TGTGCCACCAGCAGAGATTCCGGGACAGGGGAAAACATTCAGTACTTC.

This clonotype was counted many times. This chain links TRBV9 with TRBJ2-3, with 9 positions matching TRBD2. CDR3 size: 15 residues. The V gene end was trimmed by 2 bases and the J gene end by 0 bases; junction bases not matched to a gene: 1. Germline V gene lookup returns CDR1 SGDLS and CDR2 YYNGEE. CDR3 DNA: TGTGCCAGCAGCGTCCTAGCGGGGAGCACAGATACGCAGTATTTT. The encoded protein is CASSVLAGSTDTQYF.

This clonotype occurred many times. The chain links TRBV6-1 to TRBJ2-7, with 8 bases identical to TRBD1. Looked up from germline, CDR1 is MNHNS and CDR2 is SASEGT. J lost 0 bases, V lost 6 bases, and 7 bases had no gene match. The CDR3 has 15 amino acids. CDR3 nucleotide sequence: TGTGCCAGCAGCCTGACTGGACAGGGCTCCTACGAGCAGTACTTC. Its protein is CASSLTGQGSYEQYF.

In its sample, this clonotype was seen many times. V usage is TRBV14 and J usage is TRBJ1-3; 10 bases line up with TRBD1. V lost 5 bases and J lost 0; bases outside the gene matches: 7. This CDR3 has 17 amino acids. Germline V gives CDR1 SGHDN, CDR2 FVKESK. The CDR3 loop is CASSRQGALSSGNTIYF. CDR3 DNA: TGTGCCAGCAGCAGACAGGGGGCTCTTTCCTCTGGAAACACCATATATTTT.

This clonotype was counted ten times or more. This chain connects TRBV5-5 to TRBJ2-1, with 10 bases that match TRBD1. The CDR3 runs to 16 residues. Germline CDR1 is SGHKS and CDR2 is YYEKEE (reference sequence). Trimming removed 6 bases from V and 3 bases from J; junction bases left unmatched: 9. The CDR3 DNA reads as TGTGCCAGCACCTCCCCCGGGACAGGGGACTACAATGAGCAGTTCTTC. This gives the protein CASTSPGTGDYNEQFF.